The 4 T cell receptor beta chains given below trace back to one sample, sequenced in a study of spatial heterogeneity in lung cancer. Study results and caveats: Counts of expanded alpha and beta TCRs within tumors tracked the tumor nonsynonymous mutation count.

Each CDR3 protein gets one entry after TCRdb re-called the 5' RACE reads with MiXCR. The sample shows 1,500 to 2,000 distinct CDR3 sequences, over 4% of them seen only once. These receptors have no identified antigens. The time point here: sample taken at primary tumor resection. The sequenced sample was lung tumor tissue, obtained at surgery. All receptors come from a male donor with early-stage non-small cell lung cancer.

This clonotype is classed as medium-sized. V is TRBV20-1 and J is TRBJ2-1; the D gene could be TRBD1 or TRBD2 (5 bases each). V was pared by 6 bases and J by 8 bases, with 23 bases between. Germline lookup yields CDR1 DFQATT and CDR2 SNEGSKA (reference sequence). This CDR3 is built from 15 residues. Written as DNA, the CDR3 is TGCAGTGCGGATCAACGGGGACGGGCTATAGATGAGCAGTTCTTC. The encoded protein is CSADQRGRAIDEQFF.

Within the sample, this clonotype is medium-sized (0.01 to 0.1%). The V and J genes are TRBV20-1 and TRBJ1-2, with D possibly being TRBD1 (6 bases). V gave up 6 bases and J gave up 3 bases, with 23 bases separating them. The CDR3 covers 16 residues. Per the germline V gene, CDR1 is DFQATT and CDR2 is SNEGSKA (reference sequence). CDR3 loop: CSARFRQAPRYYGYTF. The CDR3 nucleotides read TGCAGTGCCCGCTTTAGACAGGCCCCAAGGTACTATGGCTACACCTTC.

This clonotype is medium-sized within its sample. The V gene is TRBV6-1, the J gene TRBJ2-3; the D is unclear. CDR1 is MNHNS and CDR2 is SASEGT in the germline V gene. This CDR3 region has 15 residues. The V and J ends lost 10 bases and 0 bases respectively, with 17 bases between them. CDR3 amino acids: CAIARLGSSTDTQYF. CDR3 bases: TGTGCCATCGCCCGGTTGGGATCGAGCACAGATACGCAGTATTTT.

This clonotype was observed at least ten times. This chain joins TRBV7-8 and TRBJ2-3; 15 bases agree with TRBD2. This CDR3 region has 16 residues. Germline V gene data show CDR1 as SGHVS and CDR2 as FQNEAQ. With 5 bases clipped from V and 4 bases from J, the junction kept 4 bases outside the gene matches. For the CDR3, the DNA is TGTGCCAGCAGCAGCTGGACTAGCGGGGGGGCAGATACGCAGTATTTT. Encoded protein: CASSSWTSGGADTQYF. Complete variable domain (other parts from reference TRBV7-8 and TRBJ2-3): GAGVSQSPRYKVAKRGQDVALRCDPISGHVSLFWYQQALGQGPEFLTYFQNEAQLDKSGLPSDRFFAERPEGSVSTLKIQRTQQEDSAVYLCASSSWTSGGADTQYFGPGTRLTVL.